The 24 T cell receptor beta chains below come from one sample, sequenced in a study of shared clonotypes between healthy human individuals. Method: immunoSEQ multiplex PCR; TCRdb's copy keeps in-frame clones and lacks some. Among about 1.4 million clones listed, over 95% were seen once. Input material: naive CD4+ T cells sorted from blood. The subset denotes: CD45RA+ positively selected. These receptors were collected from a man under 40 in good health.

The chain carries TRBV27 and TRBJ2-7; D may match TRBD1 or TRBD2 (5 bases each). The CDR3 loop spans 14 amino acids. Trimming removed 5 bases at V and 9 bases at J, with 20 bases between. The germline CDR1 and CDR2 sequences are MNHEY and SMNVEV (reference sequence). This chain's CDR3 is CASSAGTTLGGQYF. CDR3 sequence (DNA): TGTGCCAGCAGTGCTGGGACCACCCTCGGTGGGCAGTACTTC.

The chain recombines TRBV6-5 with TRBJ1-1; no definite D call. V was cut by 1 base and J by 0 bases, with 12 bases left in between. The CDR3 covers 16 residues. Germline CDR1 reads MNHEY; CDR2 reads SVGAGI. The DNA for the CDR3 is TGTGCCAGCAGTTACTTGGGTCGGGGTATGAACACTGAAGCTTTCTTT. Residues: CASSYLGRGMNTEAFF.

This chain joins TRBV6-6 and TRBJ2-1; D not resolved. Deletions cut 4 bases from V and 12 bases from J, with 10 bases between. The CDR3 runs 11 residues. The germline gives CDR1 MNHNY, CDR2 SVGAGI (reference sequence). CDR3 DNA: TGTGCCAGCAGTTCGTCGCTGGGGCAGTTCTTC. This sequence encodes CASSSSLGQFF.

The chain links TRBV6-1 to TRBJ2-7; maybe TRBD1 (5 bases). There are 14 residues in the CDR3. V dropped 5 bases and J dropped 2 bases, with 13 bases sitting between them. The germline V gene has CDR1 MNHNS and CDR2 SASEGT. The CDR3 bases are TGTGCCAGCAGTTTAACGACAGCGACCTACGAGCAGTACTTC. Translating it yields CASSLTTATYEQYF.

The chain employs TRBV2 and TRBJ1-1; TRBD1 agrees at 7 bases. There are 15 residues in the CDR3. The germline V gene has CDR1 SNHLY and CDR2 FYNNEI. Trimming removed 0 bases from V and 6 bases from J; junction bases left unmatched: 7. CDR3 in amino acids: CASSEARQGSSEAFF. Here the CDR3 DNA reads TGTGCCAGCAGTGAAGCAAGACAGGGTTCATCTGAAGCTTTCTTT.

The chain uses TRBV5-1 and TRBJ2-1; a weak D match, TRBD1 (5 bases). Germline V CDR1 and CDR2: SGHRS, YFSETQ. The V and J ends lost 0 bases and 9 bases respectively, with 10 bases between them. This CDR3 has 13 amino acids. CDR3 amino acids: CASSLVQGTEQFF. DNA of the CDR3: TGCGCCAGCAGCTTGGTTCAGGGCACTGAGCAGTTCTTC.

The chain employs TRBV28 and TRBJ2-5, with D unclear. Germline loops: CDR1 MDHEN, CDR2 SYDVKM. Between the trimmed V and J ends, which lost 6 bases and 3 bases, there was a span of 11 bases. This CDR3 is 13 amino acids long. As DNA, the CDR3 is TGTGCCAGCAGCCCACGGGCCGAAGAGACCCAGTACTTC. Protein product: CASSPRAEETQYF.

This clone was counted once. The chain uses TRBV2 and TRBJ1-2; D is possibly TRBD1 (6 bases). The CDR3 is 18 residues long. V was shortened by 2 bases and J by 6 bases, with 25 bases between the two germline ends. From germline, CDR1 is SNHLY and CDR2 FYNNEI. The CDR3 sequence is CASSESWGGGGSKDGYTF. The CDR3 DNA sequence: TGTGCCAGCAGTGAATCTTGGGGGGGCGGAGGGAGTAAGGATGGCTACACCTTC.

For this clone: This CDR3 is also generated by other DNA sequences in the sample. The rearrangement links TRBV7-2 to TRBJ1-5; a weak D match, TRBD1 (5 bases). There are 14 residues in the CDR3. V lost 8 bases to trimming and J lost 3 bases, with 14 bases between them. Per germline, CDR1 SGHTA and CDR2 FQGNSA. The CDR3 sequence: CASSRDSSNQPQHF. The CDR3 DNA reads TGTGCCAGCTCCCGCGACAGTTCCAATCAGCCCCAGCATTTT.

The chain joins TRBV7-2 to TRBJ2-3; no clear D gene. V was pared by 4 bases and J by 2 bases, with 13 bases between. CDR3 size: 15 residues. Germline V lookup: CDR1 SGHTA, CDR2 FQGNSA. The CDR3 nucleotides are TGTGCCAGCAGCTCCGATCTACATATCACAGATACGCAGTATTTT. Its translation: CASSSDLHITDTQYF.

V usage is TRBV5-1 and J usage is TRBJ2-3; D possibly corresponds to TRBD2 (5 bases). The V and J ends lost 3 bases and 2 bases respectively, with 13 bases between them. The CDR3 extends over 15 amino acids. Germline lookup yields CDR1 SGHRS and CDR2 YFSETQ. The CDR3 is CASSSGLEDTDTQYF. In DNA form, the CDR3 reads TGCGCCAGCAGCTCTGGACTGGAAGACACAGATACGCAGTATTTT.

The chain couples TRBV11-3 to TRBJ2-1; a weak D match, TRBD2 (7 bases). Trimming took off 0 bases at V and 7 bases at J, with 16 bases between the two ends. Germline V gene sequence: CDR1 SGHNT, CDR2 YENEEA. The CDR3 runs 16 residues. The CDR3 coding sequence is TGTGCCAGCAGCTTAGATCTGGCGGAGGGGGGGAATGAGCAGTTCTTC. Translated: CASSLDLAEGGNEQFF. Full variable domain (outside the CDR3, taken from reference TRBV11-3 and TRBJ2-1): EAGVVQSPRYKIIEKKQPVAFWCNPISGHNTLYWYLQNLGQGPELLIRYENEEAVDDSQLPKDRFSAERLKGVDSTLKIQPAELGDSAVYLCASSLDLAEGGNEQFFGPGTRLTVL.

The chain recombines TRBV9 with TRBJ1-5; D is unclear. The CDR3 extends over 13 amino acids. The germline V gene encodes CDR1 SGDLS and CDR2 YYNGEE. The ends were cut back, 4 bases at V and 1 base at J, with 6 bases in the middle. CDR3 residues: CASSTGSNQPQHF. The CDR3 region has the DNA TGTGCCAGCAGCACCGGAAGCAATCAGCCCCAGCATTTT.

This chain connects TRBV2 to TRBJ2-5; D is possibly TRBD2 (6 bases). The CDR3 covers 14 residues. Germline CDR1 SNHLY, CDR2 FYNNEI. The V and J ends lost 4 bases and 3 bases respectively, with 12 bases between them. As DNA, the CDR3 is TGTGCCAGCAGTGGGGGGGACTCCAAAGAGACCCAGTACTTC. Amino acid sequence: CASSGGDSKETQYF. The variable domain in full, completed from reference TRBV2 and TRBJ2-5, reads EPEVTQTPSHQVTQMGQEVILRCVPISNHLYFYWYRQILGQKVEFLVSFYNNEISEKSEIFDDQFSVERPDGSNFTLKIRSTKLEDSAMYFCASSGGDSKETQYFGPGTRLLVL.

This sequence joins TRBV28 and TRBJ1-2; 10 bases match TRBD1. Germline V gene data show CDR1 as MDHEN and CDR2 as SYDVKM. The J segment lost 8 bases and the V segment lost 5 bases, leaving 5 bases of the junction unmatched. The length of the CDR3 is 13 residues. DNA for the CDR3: TGTGCCAGCAGTATGGGACAGGGGACGGGCTACACCTTC. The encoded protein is CASSMGQGTGYTF.

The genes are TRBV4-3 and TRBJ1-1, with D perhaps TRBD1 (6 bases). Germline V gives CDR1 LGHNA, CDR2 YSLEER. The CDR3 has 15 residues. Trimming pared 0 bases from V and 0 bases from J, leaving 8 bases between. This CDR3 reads CASSQETGMNTEAFF. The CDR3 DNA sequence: TGCGCCAGCAGCCAAGAAACAGGGATGAACACTGAAGCTTTCTTT.

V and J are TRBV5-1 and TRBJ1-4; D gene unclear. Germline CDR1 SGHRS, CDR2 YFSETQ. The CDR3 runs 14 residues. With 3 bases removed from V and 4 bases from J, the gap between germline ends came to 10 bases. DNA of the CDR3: TGCGCCAGCAGCTACGTCGGCAGTAATGAAAAACTGTTTTTT. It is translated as CASSYVGSNEKLFF. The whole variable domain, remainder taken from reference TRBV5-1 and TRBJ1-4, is KAGVTQTPRYLIKTRGQQVTLSCSPISGHRSVSWYQQTPGQGLQFLFEYFSETQRNKGNFPGRFSGRQFSNSRSEMNVSTLELGDSALYLCASSYVGSNEKLFFGSGTQLSVL.

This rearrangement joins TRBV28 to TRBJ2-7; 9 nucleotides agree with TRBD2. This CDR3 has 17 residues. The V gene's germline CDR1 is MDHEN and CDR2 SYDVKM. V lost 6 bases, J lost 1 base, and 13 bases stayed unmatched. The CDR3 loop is CASSPRGSGRLSYEQYF. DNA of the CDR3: TGTGCCAGCAGCCCCCGGGGTAGCGGGAGACTATCCTACGAGCAGTACTTC.

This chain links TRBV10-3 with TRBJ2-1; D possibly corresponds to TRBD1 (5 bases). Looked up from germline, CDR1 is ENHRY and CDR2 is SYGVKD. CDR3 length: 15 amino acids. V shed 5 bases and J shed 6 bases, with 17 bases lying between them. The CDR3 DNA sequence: TGTGCCATCAGTTATACCTCAGGGCTTGGCAATGAGCAGTTCTTC. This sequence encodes CAISYTSGLGNEQFF.

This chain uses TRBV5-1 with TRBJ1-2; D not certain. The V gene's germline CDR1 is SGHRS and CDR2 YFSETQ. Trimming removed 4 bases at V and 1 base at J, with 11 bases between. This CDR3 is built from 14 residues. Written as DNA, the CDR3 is TGCGCCAGCAGCCCGACCGCCATTAACTATGGCTACACCTTC. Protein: CASSPTAINYGYTF. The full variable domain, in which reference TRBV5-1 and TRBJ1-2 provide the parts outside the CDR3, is KAGVTQTPRYLIKTRGQQVTLSCSPISGHRSVSWYQQTPGQGLQFLFEYFSETQRNKGNFPGRFSGRQFSNSRSEMNVSTLELGDSALYLCASSPTAINYGYTFGSGTRLTVV.

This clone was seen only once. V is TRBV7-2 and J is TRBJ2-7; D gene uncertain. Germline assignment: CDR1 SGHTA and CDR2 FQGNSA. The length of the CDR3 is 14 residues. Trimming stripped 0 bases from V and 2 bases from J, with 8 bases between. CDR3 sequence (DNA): TGTGCCAGCAGCTTAGCGAACGGCCCCTACGAGCAGTACTTC. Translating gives CASSLANGPYEQYF.

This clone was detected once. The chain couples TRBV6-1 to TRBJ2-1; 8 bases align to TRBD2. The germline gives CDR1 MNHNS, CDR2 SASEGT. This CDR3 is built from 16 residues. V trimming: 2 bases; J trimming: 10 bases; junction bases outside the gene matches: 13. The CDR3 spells CASSEPPGREQGEQFF. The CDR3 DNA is TGTGCCAGCAGTGAACCTCCCGGGAGGGAGCAAGGAGAGCAGTTCTTC.

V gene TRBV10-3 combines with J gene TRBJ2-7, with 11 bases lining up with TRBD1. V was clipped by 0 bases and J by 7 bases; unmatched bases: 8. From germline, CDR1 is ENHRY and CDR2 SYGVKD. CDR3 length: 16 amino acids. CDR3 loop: CAISESFGQGANEQYF. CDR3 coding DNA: TGTGCCATCAGTGAGTCTTTCGGACAGGGGGCTAATGAGCAGTACTTC.

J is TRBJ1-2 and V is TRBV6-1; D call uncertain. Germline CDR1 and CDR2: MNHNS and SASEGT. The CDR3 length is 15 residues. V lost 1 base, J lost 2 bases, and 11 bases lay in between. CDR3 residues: CASSEVFGRNYGYTF. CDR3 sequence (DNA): TGTGCCAGCAGTGAAGTGTTCGGACGGAACTATGGCTACACCTTC.